This record covers a single TCR beta chain. Germline loops: CDR1 LNHDA, CDR2 SQIVND (reference sequence). Trimming removed 2 bases at V and 7 bases at J, with 12 bases between. CDR3 size: 14 residues. The data were produced by immunoSEQ multiplex PCR, yet TCRdb's version contains in-frame clones alone and is incomplete. This table has roughly 100,000 clones, about 92% appearing once. The record originates from a study of T cell responses to AZD1222 COVID-19 vaccine. The receptor's source is an adult who received the AZD1222 COVID-19 vaccine. Specimen: peripheral blood, collected 28 days after the second AZD1222 dose. The V and J genes are TRBV19 and TRBJ1-5; D is undetermined. The CDR3 bases are TGTGCCAGTAGTATATGGCCAGTACGACAGCCCCAGCATTTT. Residues: CASSIWPVRQPQHF.